The following is a T cell receptor (beta chain) sequence with its context. This CDR3 has 15 residues. From about 530 ng total RNA, TCR beta cDNA was generated with a primer in the constant region. Three rounds of nested multiplex PCR with slightly modified ARM-PCR produced TCR beta libraries. Two initial PCR rounds of about 9 cycles each paired TRBV1-TRBV30 forward primers with a C-beta reverse primer. TCRdb reprocessed the multiplex PCR reads with MiXCR, giving one entry per CDR3 protein. The sample has tens of thousands of distinct CDR3 sequences, over 60% seen once; the top ten hold around half. Unsorted bulk tissue, about 20-32 mg of it, served as the source for co-extraction of RNA and DNA. This record comes from a study of tumor-infiltrating lymphocytes in primary liver carcinoma.

This sequence joins TRBV12-3 or TRBV12-4 and TRBJ2-7, with 7 nucleotides matching TRBD2. The sample consisted of liver tumor tissue from sampling region 3. The subset denotes: tumor region T3, left-lateral pole. The source of this sequence is a man aged 40-49 years with primary liver carcinoma and hepatitis B virus infection. The CDR3 nucleotides are TGTGTCAGGAGCCGAGGGACGGGGGGACCCTACGAGCAGTACTTC. It specifies CVRSRGTGGPYEQYF.